The T cell receptor (beta chain) described here comes from a study of blood T cell repertoires in COVID-19. Germline values: CDR1 GTSNPN, CDR2 SVGIG (reference sequence). The CDR3 length is 12 residues. V was clipped by 5 bases and J by 5 bases, with 10 bases between them. Assay: immunoSEQ multiplex PCR; the TCRdb copy retains only in-frame clones and omits some. The sample lists fewer than 200,000 clones, 77% seen once, with around 2.8% in the top ten. Source material: peripheral blood. V gene TRBV30 combines with J gene TRBJ2-1; D not resolved. The TCR originated in a man between 65 and 79 years old with acute or convalescent COVID-19. Here the CDR3 DNA reads TGTGCCTGGGGTGACACCAACAATGAGCAGTTCTTC. Encoded protein: CAWGDTNNEQFF.